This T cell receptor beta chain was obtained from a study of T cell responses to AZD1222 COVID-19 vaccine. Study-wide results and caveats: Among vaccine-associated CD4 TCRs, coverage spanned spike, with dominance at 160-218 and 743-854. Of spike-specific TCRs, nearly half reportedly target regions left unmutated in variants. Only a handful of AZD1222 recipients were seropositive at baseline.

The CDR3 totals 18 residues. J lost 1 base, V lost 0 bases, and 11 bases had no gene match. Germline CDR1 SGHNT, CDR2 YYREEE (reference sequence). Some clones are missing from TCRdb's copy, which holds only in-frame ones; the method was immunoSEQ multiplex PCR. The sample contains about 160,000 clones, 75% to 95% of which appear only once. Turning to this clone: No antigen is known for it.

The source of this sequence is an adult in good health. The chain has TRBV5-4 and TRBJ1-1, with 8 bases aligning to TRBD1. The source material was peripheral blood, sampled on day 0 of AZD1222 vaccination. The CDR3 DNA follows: TGTGCCAGCAGCTTGGTAGCGACAGGGGTTGGAAAGAACACTGAAGCTTTCTTT. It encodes CASSLVATGVGKNTEAFF.